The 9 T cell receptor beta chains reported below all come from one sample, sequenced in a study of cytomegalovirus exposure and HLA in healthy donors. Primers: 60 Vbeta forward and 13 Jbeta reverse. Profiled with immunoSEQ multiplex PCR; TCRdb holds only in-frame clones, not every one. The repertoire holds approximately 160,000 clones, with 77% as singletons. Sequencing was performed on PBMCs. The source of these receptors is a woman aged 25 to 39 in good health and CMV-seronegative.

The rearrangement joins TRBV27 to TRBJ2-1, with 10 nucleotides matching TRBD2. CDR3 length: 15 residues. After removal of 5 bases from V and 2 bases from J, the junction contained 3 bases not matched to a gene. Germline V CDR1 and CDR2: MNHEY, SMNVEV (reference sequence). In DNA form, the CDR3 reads TGTGCCAGCAGTGCACTAGCGGGGCCCTACAATGAGCAGTTCTTC. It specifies CASSALAGPYNEQFF.

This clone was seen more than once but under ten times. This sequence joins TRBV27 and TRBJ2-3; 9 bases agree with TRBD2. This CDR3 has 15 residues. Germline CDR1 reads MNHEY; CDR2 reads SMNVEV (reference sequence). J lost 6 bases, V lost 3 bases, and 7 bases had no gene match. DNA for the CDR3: TGTGCCAGCAGTTTTCTAGCGGGGATTCGGGATACGCAGTATTTT. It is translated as CASSFLAGIRDTQYF.

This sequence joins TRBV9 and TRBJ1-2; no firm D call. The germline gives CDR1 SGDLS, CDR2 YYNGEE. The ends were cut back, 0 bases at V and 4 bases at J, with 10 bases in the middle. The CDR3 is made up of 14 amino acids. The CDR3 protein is CASSVDGTSYGYTF. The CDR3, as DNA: TGTGCCAGCAGCGTAGACGGTACCTCCTATGGCTACACCTTC.

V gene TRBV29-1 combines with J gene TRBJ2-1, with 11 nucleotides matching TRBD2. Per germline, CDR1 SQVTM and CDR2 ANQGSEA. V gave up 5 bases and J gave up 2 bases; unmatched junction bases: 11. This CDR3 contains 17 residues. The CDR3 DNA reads TGCAGCGTTCCACCTAGCGGGAGGAAGGGGGCCTACAATGAGCAGTTCTTC. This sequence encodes CSVPPSGRKGAYNEQFF.

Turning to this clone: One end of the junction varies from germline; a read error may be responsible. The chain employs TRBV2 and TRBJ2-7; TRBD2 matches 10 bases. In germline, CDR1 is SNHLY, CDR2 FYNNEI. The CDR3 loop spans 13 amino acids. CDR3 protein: CASVLAGTAGKNF. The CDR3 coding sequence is TGTGCCAGCGTACTAGCGGGGACGGCTGGGAAGAACTTC.

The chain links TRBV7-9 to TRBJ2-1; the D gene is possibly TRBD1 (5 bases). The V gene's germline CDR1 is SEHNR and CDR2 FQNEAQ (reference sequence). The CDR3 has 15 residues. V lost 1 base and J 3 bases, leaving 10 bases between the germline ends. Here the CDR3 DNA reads TGTGCCAGCAGCTTAGTTCAGGGAATCTACAATGAGCAGTTCTTC. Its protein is CASSLVQGIYNEQFF.

CDR3 DNA: TGTGCCAGCAGCTTTGTAGGCAGGGGGCGCGGGGAGCTGTTTTTT. It specifies CASSFVGRGRGELFF. The gene calls are TRBV7-6 and TRBJ2-2, with 8 bases aligning to TRBD1. Germline CDR1 is SGHVS and CDR2 is FNYEAQ. The junction had 7 bases not matched to a gene; V was cut back by 3 bases and J by 7 bases. The CDR3 runs to 15 residues.

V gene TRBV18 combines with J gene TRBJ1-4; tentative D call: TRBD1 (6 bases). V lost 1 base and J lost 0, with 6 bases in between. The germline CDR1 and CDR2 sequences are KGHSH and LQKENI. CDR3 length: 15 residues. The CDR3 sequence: CASSPRQATNEKLFF. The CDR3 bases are TGTGCCAGCTCACCACGACAGGCAACTAATGAAAAACTGTTTTTT. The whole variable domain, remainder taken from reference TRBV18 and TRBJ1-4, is NAGVMQNPRHLVRRRGQEARLRCSPMKGHSHVYWYRQLPEEGLKFMVYLQKENIIDESGMPKERFSAEFPKEGPSILRIQQVVRGDSAAYFCASSPRQATNEKLFFGSGTQLSVL.

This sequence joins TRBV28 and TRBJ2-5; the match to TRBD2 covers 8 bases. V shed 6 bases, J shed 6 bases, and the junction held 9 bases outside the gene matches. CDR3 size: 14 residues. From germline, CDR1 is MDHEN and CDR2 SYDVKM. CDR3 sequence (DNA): TGTGCCAGCAGGACGGGGGGACTAGGGAAGACCCAGTACTTC. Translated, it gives CASRTGGLGKTQYF. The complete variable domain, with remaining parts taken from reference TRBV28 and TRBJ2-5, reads DVKVTQSSRYLVKRTGEKVFLECVQDMDHENMFWYRQDPGLGLRLIYFSYDVKMKEKGDIPEGYSVSREKKERFSLILESASTNQTSMYLCASRTGGLGKTQYFGPGTRLLVL.